This T cell receptor (beta chain) stems from a study of cytomegalovirus exposure and HLA in healthy donors. Of note for this clone: One end of the junction varies from germline; a read error may be responsible.

PCR involved 60 Vbeta and 13 Jbeta primers. The repertoire was sequenced with immunoSEQ multiplex PCR; TCRdb's copy has only in-frame clones and lacks some. The sample yields roughly 100,000 clones, over 80% seen once. The CDR3 covers 14 residues. Germline V lookup: CDR1 SEHNR, CDR2 FQNEAQ (reference sequence). Sequenced: PBMCs. The TCR sequence derives from a man aged 25 to 40 in good health and CMV-seropositive. The V call is TRBV7-9, the J call TRBJ2-7; D unclear. Here the CDR3 DNA reads TGTGCCAGCAGCTTAGCAACGCCCCCGAAACAGCAGTGCTTC. It yields the protein CASSLATPPKQQCF.